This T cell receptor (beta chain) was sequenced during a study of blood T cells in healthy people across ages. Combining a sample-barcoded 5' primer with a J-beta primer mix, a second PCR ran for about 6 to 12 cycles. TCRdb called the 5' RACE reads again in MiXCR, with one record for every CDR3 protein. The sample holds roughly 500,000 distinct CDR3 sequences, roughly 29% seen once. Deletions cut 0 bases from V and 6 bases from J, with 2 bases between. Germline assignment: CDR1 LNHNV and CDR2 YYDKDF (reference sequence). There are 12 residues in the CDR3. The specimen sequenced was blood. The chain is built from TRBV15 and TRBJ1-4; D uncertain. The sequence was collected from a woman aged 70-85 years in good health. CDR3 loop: CATSREDEKLFF. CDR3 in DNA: TGTGCCACCAGCAGAGAGGATGAAAAACTGTTTTTT.